The 26 T cell receptor beta chains given below trace back to one sample, sequenced in a study of radiotherapy plus CTLA-4 blockade in lung cancer. The assay was immunoSEQ multiplex PCR, and TCRdb's table has in-frame clones only and misses some. The table records some 15,000 clones, around 72% of them present only once. This material consisted of peripheral blood, taken from a patient treated with radiotherapy plus ipilimumab. The receptor set was obtained from a human donor with non-small cell lung cancer whose response to radiotherapy plus ipilimumab could not be evaluated.

Only a few counts were recorded for this clone. The chain couples TRBV2 to TRBJ2-3, with 11 positions matching TRBD2. This CDR3 has 16 residues. J lost 0 bases, V lost 6 bases, and 5 bases had no gene match. In germline, CDR1 is SNHLY, CDR2 FYNNEI. The DNA for the CDR3 is TGTGCCAGCAGCAAACTAGCGGGGGTGAGCACAGATACGCAGTATTTT. This codes for CASSKLAGVSTDTQYF.

The V call is TRBV5-1, the J call TRBJ2-2; D might be TRBD1 (6 bases). V shed 7 bases and J shed 5 bases, with 15 bases lying between them. Germline CDR1 and CDR2: SGHRS and YFSETQ. The CDR3 runs 14 residues. The CDR3 sequence: CASRVRGITGELFF. The CDR3 region has the DNA TGCGCCAGCCGCGTTAGGGGGATTACCGGGGAGCTGTTTTTT.

This clone was detected once. CDR3 protein: CASSYLGQYGYTF. DNA for the CDR3: TGTGCCAGCAGTTACTTGGGACAGTATGGCTACACCTTC. The gene calls are TRBV6-5 and TRBJ1-2, with 7 positions matching TRBD1. There are 13 residues in the CDR3. V was pared by 1 base and J by 5 bases, with 1 base of the junction left unmatched. The germline gives CDR1 MNHEY, CDR2 SVGAGI.

This clone was seen a few times. This sequence joins TRBV5-1 and TRBJ2-5; 10 nucleotides agree with TRBD2. The CDR3 has 19 amino acids. J gave up 5 bases and V 4 bases, and 20 bases lay outside the gene matches. Germline CDR1 reads SGHRS; CDR2 reads YFSETQ. Written as DNA, the CDR3 is TGCGCCAGCAGCGTACAAGGGGGCCTCAGCGGGGGGGTCCAGGAGACCCAGTACTTC. Amino acids: CASSVQGGLSGGVQETQYF.

The V call is TRBV30, the J call TRBJ2-4; D is possibly TRBD1 (6 bases). V lost 3 bases and J lost 0, with 21 bases in between. This CDR3 region has 18 residues. CDR1 is GTSNPN and CDR2 is SVGIG in the germline V gene (reference sequence). The DNA of the CDR3 is TGTGCCTGGAGCCTGCAGGGGTCAGGCCGTCTAGCCAAAAACATTCAGTACTTC. Its protein product is CAWSLQGSGRLAKNIQYF.

The chain carries TRBV6-1 and TRBJ1-6, with TRBD1 matching over 7 bases. After removal of 4 bases from V and 7 bases from J, the junction contained 4 bases not matched to a gene. Germline V gene lookup returns CDR1 MNHNS and CDR2 SASEGT. The CDR3 runs to 14 residues. This chain's CDR3 is CASSGDSGNSPLHF. CDR3 sequence (DNA): TGTGCCAGCAGTGGGGACAGTGGCAATTCACCCCTCCACTTT.

CDR3 DNA: TGTGCCAGCAGCAAAACCTGGGACAGCCTAAGCTCCTATAATTCACCCCTCCACTTT. As protein: CASSKTWDSLSSYNSPLHF. The chain is built from TRBV21-1 and TRBJ1-6; the listed D gene, TRBD1, was not tested against the DNA. TRBV21-1 is listed as a pseudogene. This CDR3 has 19 amino acids.

V usage is TRBV5-1 and J usage is TRBJ2-3; tentatively, D is TRBD1 (6 bases). CDR3 length: 17 amino acids. V lost 4 bases and J 4 bases, leaving 22 bases between the germline ends. Germline V gene sequence: CDR1 SGHRS, CDR2 YFSETQ. CDR3 sequence (DNA): TGCGCCAGCAGCGGTTTCCTCCTGACAGGAGTGGCAGATACGCAGTATTTT. Its protein is CASSGFLLTGVADTQYF.

This clone was seen more than once but under ten times. CDR3 region: CASRESGAGDTQYF. For the CDR3, the DNA is TGTGCCAGCAGAGAGAGCGGGGCGGGAGATACGCAGTATTTT. The genes are TRBV6-1 and TRBJ2-3; 7 nucleotides line up with TRBD2. The CDR3 loop spans 14 amino acids. J was trimmed by 5 bases and V by 6 bases; bases with no gene match: 8. CDR1 and CDR2 from the germline V gene are MNHNS and SASEGT.

This chain joins TRBV14 and TRBJ2-5; the D gene is possibly TRBD2 (6 bases). Germline values: CDR1 SGHDN, CDR2 FVKESK. V shed 5 bases and J shed 2 bases, with 9 bases lying between them. The CDR3 extends over 13 amino acids. The CDR3 here is CASSAGRQETQYF. The CDR3, as DNA: TGTGCCAGCAGCGCGGGACGGCAAGAGACCCAGTACTTC.

The J gene is TRBJ2-5, the V gene TRBV7-8, with a tentative D call TRBD1 (6 bases). V gave up 1 base and J gave up 4 bases, with 13 bases separating them. Germline loops: CDR1 SGHVS, CDR2 FQNEAQ. The CDR3 has 15 residues. In DNA, the CDR3 is TGTGCCAGCAGCTTAGTTAACCAGGGGCTAGAGACCCAGTACTTC. Translating gives CASSLVNQGLETQYF. The whole variable domain, remainder taken from reference TRBV7-8 and TRBJ2-5, is GAGVSQSPRYKVAKRGQDVALRCDPISGHVSLFWYQQALGQGPEFLTYFQNEAQLDKSGLPSDRFFAERPEGSVSTLKIQRTQQEDSAVYLCASSLVNQGLETQYFGPGTRLLVL.

The table lists this clone with a few counts. This sequence joins TRBV11-2 and TRBJ2-3; TRBD2 aligns across 12 bases. The trim removed 5 bases at V and 1 base at J, leaving 4 bases unmatched. Germline CDR1 and CDR2: SGHAT and FQNNGV. This CDR3 is 16 amino acids long. The CDR3 reads CASSTRTSGGTDTQYF. The CDR3 coding sequence is TGTGCCAGCAGCACCAGGACTAGCGGGGGCACAGATACGCAGTATTTT.

This chain uses TRBV6-5 with TRBJ1-2; possible D gene TRBD1, 5 bases. The CDR3 length is 12 residues. The V and J ends lost 6 bases and 8 bases respectively, with 13 bases between them. The germline V gene encodes CDR1 MNHEY and CDR2 SVGAGI. CDR3 in amino acids: CASRDTSRGYTF. The CDR3 DNA reads TGTGCCAGCAGGGACACAAGCCGAGGCTACACCTTC.

This clone is labeled medium-sized. This CDR3 is also generated by other DNA sequences in the sample. The chain couples TRBV10-3 to TRBJ2-1, with D perhaps matching TRBD1 (5 bases). CDR3 length: 14 residues. Per the germline V gene, CDR1 is ENHRY and CDR2 is SYGVKD. Trimming pared 4 bases from V and 5 bases from J, leaving 12 bases between. In nucleotides, the CDR3 is TGTGCCATCAGTGTCCAGGGTGGCAACAATGAGCAGTTCTTC. Its translation: CAISVQGGNNEQFF.

The chain joins TRBV18 to TRBJ1-2, with TRBD1 identical over 8 bases. V was clipped by 2 bases and J by 8 bases; unmatched bases: 4. Germline CDR1 is KGHSH and CDR2 is LQKENI. The CDR3 has 13 residues. The CDR3 here is CASSPGTGEGYTF. The CDR3 DNA reads as TGTGCCAGCTCACCAGGGACAGGAGAAGGCTACACCTTC.

The J gene is TRBJ2-5, the V gene TRBV19, with TRBD1 identical over 8 bases. This CDR3 spans 13 amino acids. CDR1 is LNHDA and CDR2 is SQIVND in the germline V gene (reference sequence). Trimming removed 8 bases from V and 5 bases from J; junction bases left unmatched: 7. As DNA, the CDR3 is TGTGCCAGTGGAGACAGGGGCGGTGAGACCCAGTACTTC. Its protein is CASGDRGGETQYF. The full variable domain, completed using reference TRBV19 and TRBJ2-5, is DGGITQSPKYLFRKEGQNVTLSCEQNLNHDAMYWYRQDPGQGLRLIYYSQIVNDFQKGDIAEGYSVSREKKESFPLTVTSAQKNPTAFYLCASGDRGGETQYFGPGTRLLVL.

This chain connects TRBV6-5 to TRBJ2-5; 8 bases line up with TRBD2. Per the germline V gene, CDR1 is MNHEY and CDR2 is SVGAGI. The ends lost 6 bases at V and 5 bases at J; junction bases unmatched: 8. This CDR3 has 14 residues. Here the CDR3 DNA reads TGTGCCAGCAGGACCCCGGGGGGGACGGAGACCCAGTACTTC. It specifies CASRTPGGTETQYF.

The CDR3 here is CASSLLIYNEQFF. CDR3 nucleotide sequence: TGTGCCAGCAGCTTGCTAATCTACAATGAGCAGTTCTTC. This chain joins TRBV7-2 and TRBJ2-1; D call uncertain. V lost 3 bases and J 3 bases, leaving 6 bases between the germline ends. In germline, CDR1 is SGHTA, CDR2 FQGNSA. The CDR3 sequence is 13 residues long.

Here the CDR3 DNA reads TGTGCCAGCCGGGGAACCGGGACTAGCGGGGGGGCGATGGCCGGGGAGCTGTTTTTT. Its translation is CASRGTGTSGGAMAGELFF. This sequence joins TRBV7-3 and TRBJ2-2; TRBD2 agrees at 16 bases. The ends lost 8 bases at V and 6 bases at J; junction bases unmatched: 15. Germline V lookup: CDR1 SGHTA, CDR2 FQGTGA. CDR3 size: 19 residues.

The chain uses TRBV9 and TRBJ1-2; possible D gene TRBD1, 6 bases. CDR3 length: 13 residues. Deletions cut 4 bases from V and 4 bases from J, with 11 bases between. The germline CDR1 and CDR2 sequences are SGDLS and YYNGEE. In nucleotides, the CDR3 is TGTGCCAGCAGCCTGCGGACAGCCTATGGCTACACCTTC. It codes for CASSLRTAYGYTF. The full variable domain, completed using reference TRBV9 and TRBJ1-2, is DSGVTQTPKHLITATGQRVTLRCSPRSGDLSVYWYQQSLDQGLQFLIQYYNGEERAKGNILERFSAQQFPDLHSELNLSSLELGDSALYFCASSLRTAYGYTFGSGTRLTVV.

V is TRBV29-1 and J is TRBJ2-1; TRBD2 aligns across 7 bases. The V and J ends lost 4 bases and 5 bases, in that order; junction bases with no gene match: 11. Germline loops: CDR1 SQVTM, CDR2 ANQGSEA. This CDR3 is built from 15 residues. CDR3 sequence (DNA): TGCAGCGTTGGGGGGGGATTGACAGCGGACAATGAGCAGTTCTTC. This codes for CSVGGGLTADNEQFF.

This chain links TRBV2 with TRBJ1-2, with D uncertain. Germline V lookup: CDR1 SNHLY, CDR2 FYNNEI. This CDR3 has 13 amino acids. V lost 3 bases, J lost 8 bases, and 13 bases lay in between. The CDR3 nucleotides are TGTGCCAGCAGTGATCTCCAGGTGACGGGCTACACCTTC. Translating it yields CASSDLQVTGYTF.

The rearrangement links TRBV6-5 to TRBJ1-2; the match to TRBD1 covers 10 bases. CDR1 is MNHEY, CDR2 SVGAGI, per germline. The ends lost 5 bases at V and 4 bases at J; junction bases unmatched: 4. The length of the CDR3 is 14 residues. The CDR3 nucleotides read TGTGCCAGCAGTAAGACAGGGGGCGTCTATGGCTACACCTTC. Its protein product is CASSKTGGVYGYTF.

The sample holds a few counts of this clone. The chain couples TRBV5-6 to TRBJ1-4; D perhaps matches TRBD1 (6 bases). Trimming removed 2 bases at V and 6 bases at J, with 11 bases between. The germline V gene encodes CDR1 SGHDT and CDR2 YYEEEE. This CDR3 has 14 amino acids. The CDR3 region is CASSFWGQDEKLFF. As DNA, the CDR3 is TGTGCCAGCAGCTTTTGGGGACAAGATGAAAAACTGTTTTTT.

V and J are TRBV30 and TRBJ2-5; 11 bases are shared with TRBD2. This CDR3 spans 16 amino acids. The V gene end was trimmed by 1 base and the J gene end by 1 base; junction bases not matched to a gene: 5. In germline, CDR1 is GTSNPN, CDR2 SVGIG (reference sequence). CDR3 amino acids: CAWSDETSGAQETQYF. The CDR3 region has the DNA TGTGCCTGGAGTGATGAGACTAGCGGGGCCCAAGAGACCCAGTACTTC.

V gene TRBV7-2 combines with J gene TRBJ2-1; 8 nucleotides align to TRBD2. CDR3 length: 17 amino acids. Germline-derived CDR1 and CDR2 are SGHTA and FQGNSA. With V trimmed by 4 bases and J by 2 bases, 10 bases remained unmatched. CDR3 DNA sequence: TGTGCCAGCAGCTCCCCCGTGGAGCGGGGGACCTACAATGAGCAGTTCTTC. Translating it yields CASSSPVERGTYNEQFF.